Following are 4 T cell receptor beta chains from one sample sequenced in a study of blood T cell repertoires in COVID-19. The protocol was immunoSEQ multiplex PCR, while the TCRdb copy is restricted to in-frame clones and leaves out a portion. The sample lists about 69,000 clones; approximately 79% were seen once. The sample was peripheral blood. These receptors came from a human donor in a cohort sampled during active COVID-19.

The chain is built from TRBV6-5 and TRBJ2-7; D is possibly TRBD2 (6 bases). The germline CDR1 and CDR2 sequences are MNHEY and SVGAGI. Trimming shortened V by 6 bases and J by 2 bases, and 14 bases separated the two germline ends. This CDR3 contains 14 residues. The CDR3 DNA reads as TGTGCCAGCAGCGAGATGGGGGGAACCTACGAGCAGTACTTC. Its protein is CASSEMGGTYEQYF.

This CDR3 is CASSLARVTSGYEQYF. DNA of the CDR3: TGTGCCAGCAGCTTAGCGAGGGTGACTAGCGGCTACGAGCAGTACTTC. The chain recombines TRBV7-6 with TRBJ2-7, with 9 bases that match TRBD2. The V and J ends lost 0 bases and 3 bases, in that order; junction bases with no gene match: 6. This CDR3 spans 16 amino acids. CDR1 and CDR2 from the germline V gene are SGHVS and FNYEAQ.

This clone was counted a few times. The rearrangement joins TRBV12-3 or TRBV12-4 to TRBJ1-3; D uncertain. This CDR3 region has 13 residues. Deletions cut 6 bases from V and 11 bases from J, with 17 bases between. As DNA, the CDR3 is TGTGCCAGCAGCCCCACAGATCAACGGTCCATATATTTT. Amino acid sequence: CASSPTDQRSIYF.

This clone came up a few times. This rearrangement joins TRBV7-9 to TRBJ2-7; maybe TRBD2 (5 bases). Germline loops: CDR1 SEHNR, CDR2 FQNEAQ (reference sequence). Trimming took 3 bases from V and 5 from J, leaving 20 bases between them. This CDR3 contains 16 residues. The CDR3 DNA reads TGTGCCAGCAGCTTCTATCTAATCGGGGTAGACGACGAGCAGTACTTC. This sequence encodes CASSFYLIGVDDEQYF.